Included here is one T cell receptor beta chain sequence, with context. What it binds is not known. CDR1 SNHLY and CDR2 FYNNEI come from the germline V gene. The CDR3 is 14 residues long. Trimming took off 8 bases at V and 4 bases at J, with 14 bases between the two ends. The data derive from a study of T cell responses to AZD1222 COVID-19 vaccine. Study-wide results and caveats: Dominant at 160-218 and 743-854, vaccine-associated CD4 TCRs also spanned spike. Breadth and depth of Spike-specific TCRs rose after two AZD1222 doses.

The repertoire was sequenced with immunoSEQ multiplex PCR; TCRdb's copy has only in-frame clones and lacks some. The table lists around 100,000 clones, more than 90% of them singletons. This chain links TRBV2 with TRBJ2-2; D perhaps matches TRBD1 (5 bases). The sample consisted of peripheral blood, taken on day 0 of AZD1222 vaccination. The origin of this receptor is an adult in good health. In nucleotides, the CDR3 is TGTGCCAGCGTGTTAACAGGTGGCACCGGGGAGCTGTTTTTT. Residues: CASVLTGGTGELFF.